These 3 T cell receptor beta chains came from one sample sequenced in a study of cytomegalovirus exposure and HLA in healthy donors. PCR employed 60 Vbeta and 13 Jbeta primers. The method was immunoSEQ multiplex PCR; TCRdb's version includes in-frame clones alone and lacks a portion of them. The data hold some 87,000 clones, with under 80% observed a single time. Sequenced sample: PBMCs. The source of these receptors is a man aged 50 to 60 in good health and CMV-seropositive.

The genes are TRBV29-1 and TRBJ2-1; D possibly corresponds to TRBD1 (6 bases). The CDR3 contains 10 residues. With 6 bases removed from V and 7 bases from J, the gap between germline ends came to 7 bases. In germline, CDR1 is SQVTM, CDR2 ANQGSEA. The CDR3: CSVDRNEQFF. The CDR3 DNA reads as TGCAGCGTCGACAGGAATGAGCAGTTCTTC.

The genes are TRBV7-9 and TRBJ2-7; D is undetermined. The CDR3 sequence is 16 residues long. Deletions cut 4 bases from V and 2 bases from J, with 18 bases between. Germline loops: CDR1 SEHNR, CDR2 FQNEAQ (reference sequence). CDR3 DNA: TGTGCCAGCAGCTCAAATCCGAACGCCAGGCCCTACGAGCAGTACTTC. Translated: CASSSNPNARPYEQYF. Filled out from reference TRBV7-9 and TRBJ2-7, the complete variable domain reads DTGVSQNPRHKITKRGQNVTFRCDPISEHNRLYWYRQTLGQGPEFLTYFQNEAQLEKSRLLSDRFSAERPKGSFSTLEIQRTEQGDSAMYLCASSSNPNARPYEQYFGPGTRLTVT.

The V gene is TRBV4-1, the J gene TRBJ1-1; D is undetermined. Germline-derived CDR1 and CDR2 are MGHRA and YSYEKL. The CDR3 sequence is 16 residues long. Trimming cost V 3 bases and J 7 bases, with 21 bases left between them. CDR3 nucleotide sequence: TGCGCCAGCAGCCAGGCTCCTGTGGGCCCAGCAAGTGAAGCTTTCTTT. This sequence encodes CASSQAPVGPASEAFF.